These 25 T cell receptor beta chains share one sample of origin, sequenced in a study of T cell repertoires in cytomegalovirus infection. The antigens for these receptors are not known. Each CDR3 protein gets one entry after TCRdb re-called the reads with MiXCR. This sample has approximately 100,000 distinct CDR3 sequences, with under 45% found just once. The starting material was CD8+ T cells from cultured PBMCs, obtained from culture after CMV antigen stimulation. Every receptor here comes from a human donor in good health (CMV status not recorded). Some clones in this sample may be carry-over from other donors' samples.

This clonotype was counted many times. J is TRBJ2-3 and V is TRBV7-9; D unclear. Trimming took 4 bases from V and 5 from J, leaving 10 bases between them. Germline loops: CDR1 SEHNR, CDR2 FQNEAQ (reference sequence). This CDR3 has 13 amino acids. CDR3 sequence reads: CASSSDWGDTQYF. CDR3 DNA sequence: TGTGCCAGCAGCTCCGATTGGGGAGATACGCAGTATTTT.

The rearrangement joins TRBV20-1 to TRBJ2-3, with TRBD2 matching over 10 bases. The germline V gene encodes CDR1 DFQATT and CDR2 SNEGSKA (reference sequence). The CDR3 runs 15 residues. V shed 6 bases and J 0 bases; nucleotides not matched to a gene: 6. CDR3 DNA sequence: TGCAGTGCACCGACTAGCGGGTTTAGCACAGATACGCAGTATTTT. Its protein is CSAPTSGFSTDTQYF.

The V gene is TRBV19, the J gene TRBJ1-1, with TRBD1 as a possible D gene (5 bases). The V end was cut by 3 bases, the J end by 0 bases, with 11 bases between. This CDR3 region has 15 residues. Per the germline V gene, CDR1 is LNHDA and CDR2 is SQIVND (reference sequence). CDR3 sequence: CASSISGTVNTEAFF. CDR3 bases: TGTGCCAGTAGTATCTCTGGGACGGTGAACACTGAAGCTTTCTTT.

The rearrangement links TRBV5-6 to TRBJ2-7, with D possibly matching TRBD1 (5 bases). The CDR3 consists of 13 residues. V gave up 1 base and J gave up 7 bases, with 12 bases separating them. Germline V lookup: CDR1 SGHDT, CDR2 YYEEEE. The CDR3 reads CASSLQGIGEQYF. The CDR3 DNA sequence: TGTGCCAGCAGCTTGCAGGGAATAGGGGAGCAGTACTTC. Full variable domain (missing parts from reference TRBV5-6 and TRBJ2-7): DAGVTQSPTHLIKTRGQQVTLRCSPKSGHDTVSWYQQALGQGPQFIFQYYEEEERQRGNFPDRFSGHQFPNYSSELNVNALLLGDSALYLCASSLQGIGEQYFGPGTRLTVT.

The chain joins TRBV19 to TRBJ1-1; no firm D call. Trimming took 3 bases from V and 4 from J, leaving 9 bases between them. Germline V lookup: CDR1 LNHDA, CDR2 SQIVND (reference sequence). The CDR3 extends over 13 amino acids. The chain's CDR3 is CASSILLSTEAFF. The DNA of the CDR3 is TGTGCCAGTAGTATCCTCCTAAGCACTGAAGCTTTCTTT. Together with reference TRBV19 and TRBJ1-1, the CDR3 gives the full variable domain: DGGITQSPKYLFRKEGQNVTLSCEQNLNHDAMYWYRQDPGQGLRLIYYSQIVNDFQKGDIAEGYSVSREKKESFPLTVTSAQKNPTAFYLCASSILLSTEAFFGQGTRLTVV.

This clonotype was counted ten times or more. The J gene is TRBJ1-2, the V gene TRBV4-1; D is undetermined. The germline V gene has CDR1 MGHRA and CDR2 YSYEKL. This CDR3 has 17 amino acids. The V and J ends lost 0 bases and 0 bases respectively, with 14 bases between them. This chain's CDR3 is CASSQDMVAGPNYGYTF. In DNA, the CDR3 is TGCGCCAGCAGCCAAGATATGGTTGCCGGACCTAACTATGGCTACACCTTC.

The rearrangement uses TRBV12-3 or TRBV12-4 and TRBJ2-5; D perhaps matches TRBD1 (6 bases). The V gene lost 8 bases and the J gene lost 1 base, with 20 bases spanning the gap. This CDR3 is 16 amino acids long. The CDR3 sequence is CASSPTLPTGQETQYF. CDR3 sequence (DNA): TGTGCCAGCTCCCCGACTCTGCCGACAGGCCAAGAGACCCAGTACTTC.

The CDR3 coding sequence is TGTGCCAGCAGTACCTCAGGGGCGAGGTACAATGAGCAGTTCTTC. This gives the protein CASSTSGARYNEQFF. The V gene is TRBV27, the J gene TRBJ2-1, with D possibly being TRBD1 (6 bases). Germline V gene data show CDR1 as MNHEY and CDR2 as SMNVEV (reference sequence). Trimming stripped 5 bases from V and 4 bases from J, with 15 bases between. This CDR3 contains 15 residues.

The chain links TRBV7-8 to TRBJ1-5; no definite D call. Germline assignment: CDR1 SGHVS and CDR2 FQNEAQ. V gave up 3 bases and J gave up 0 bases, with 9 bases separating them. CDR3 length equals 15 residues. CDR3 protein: CASSLESLSNQPQHF. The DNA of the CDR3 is TGTGCCAGCAGCTTGGAGTCCCTTAGCAATCAGCCCCAGCATTTT. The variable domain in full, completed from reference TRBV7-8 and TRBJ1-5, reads GAGVSQSPRYKVAKRGQDVALRCDPISGHVSLFWYQQALGQGPEFLTYFQNEAQLDKSGLPSDRFFAERPEGSVSTLKIQRTQQEDSAVYLCASSLESLSNQPQHFGDGTRLSIL.

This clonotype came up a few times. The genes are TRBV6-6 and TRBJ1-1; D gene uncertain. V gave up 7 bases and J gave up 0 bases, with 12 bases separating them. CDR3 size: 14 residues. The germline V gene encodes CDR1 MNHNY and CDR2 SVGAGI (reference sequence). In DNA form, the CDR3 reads TGTGCCAGCAACCCCGACGGAATGAACACTGAAGCTTTCTTT. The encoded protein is CASNPDGMNTEAFF.

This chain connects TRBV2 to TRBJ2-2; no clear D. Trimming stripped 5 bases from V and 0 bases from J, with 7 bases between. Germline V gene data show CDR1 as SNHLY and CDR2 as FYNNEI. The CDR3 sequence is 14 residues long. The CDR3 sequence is CASSTKTNTGELFF. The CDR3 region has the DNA TGTGCCAGCAGTACCAAAACGAACACCGGGGAGCTGTTTTTT.

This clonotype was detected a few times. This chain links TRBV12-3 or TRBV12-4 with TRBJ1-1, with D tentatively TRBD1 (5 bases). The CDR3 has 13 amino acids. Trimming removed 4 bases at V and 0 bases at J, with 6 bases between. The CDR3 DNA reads TGTGCCAGCAGTTCGGACATGAACACTGAAGCTTTCTTT. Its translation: CASSSDMNTEAFF.

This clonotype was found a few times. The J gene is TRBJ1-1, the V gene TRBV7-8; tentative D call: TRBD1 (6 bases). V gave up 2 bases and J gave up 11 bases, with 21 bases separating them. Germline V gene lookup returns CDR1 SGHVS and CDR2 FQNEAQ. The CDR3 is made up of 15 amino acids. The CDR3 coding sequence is TGTGCCAGCAGCTTAACCCCGGGACACCTCCTAGGGGCTTTCTTT. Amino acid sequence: CASSLTPGHLLGAFF. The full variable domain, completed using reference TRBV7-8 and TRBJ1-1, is GAGVSQSPRYKVAKRGQDVALRCDPISGHVSLFWYQQALGQGPEFLTYFQNEAQLDKSGLPSDRFFAERPEGSVSTLKIQRTQQEDSAVYLCASSLTPGHLLGAFFGQGTRLTVV.

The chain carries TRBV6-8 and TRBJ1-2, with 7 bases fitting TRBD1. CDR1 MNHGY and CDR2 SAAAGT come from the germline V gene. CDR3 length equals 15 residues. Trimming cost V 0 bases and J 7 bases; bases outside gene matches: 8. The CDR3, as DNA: TGTGCCAGCAGTTACTCGAATGACAGGGACGGTGGCTACACCTTC. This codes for CASSYSNDRDGGYTF.

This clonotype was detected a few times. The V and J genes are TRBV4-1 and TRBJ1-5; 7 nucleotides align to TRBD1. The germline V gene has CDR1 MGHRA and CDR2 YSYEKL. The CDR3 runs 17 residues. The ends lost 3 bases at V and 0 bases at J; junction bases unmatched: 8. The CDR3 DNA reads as TGCGCCAGCAGCCAGGCCCGGACAGGCGATAGCAATCAGCCCCAGCATTTT. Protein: CASSQARTGDSNQPQHF.

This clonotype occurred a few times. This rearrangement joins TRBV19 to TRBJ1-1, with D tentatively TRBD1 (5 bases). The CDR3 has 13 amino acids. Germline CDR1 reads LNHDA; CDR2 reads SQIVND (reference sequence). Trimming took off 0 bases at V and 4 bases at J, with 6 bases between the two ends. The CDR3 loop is CASSIDRATEAFF. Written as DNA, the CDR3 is TGTGCCAGTAGTATAGACAGGGCCACTGAAGCTTTCTTT. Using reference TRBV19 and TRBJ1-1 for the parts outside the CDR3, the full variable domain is DGGITQSPKYLFRKEGQNVTLSCEQNLNHDAMYWYRQDPGQGLRLIYYSQIVNDFQKGDIAEGYSVSREKKESFPLTVTSAQKNPTAFYLCASSIDRATEAFFGQGTRLTVV.

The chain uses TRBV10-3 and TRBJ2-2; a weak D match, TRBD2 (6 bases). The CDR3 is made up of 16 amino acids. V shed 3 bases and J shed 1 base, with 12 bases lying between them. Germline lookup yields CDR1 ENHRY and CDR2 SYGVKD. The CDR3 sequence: CAISDRRGKNTGELFF. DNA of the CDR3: TGTGCCATCAGTGACCGGCGGGGAAAGAACACCGGGGAGCTGTTTTTT.

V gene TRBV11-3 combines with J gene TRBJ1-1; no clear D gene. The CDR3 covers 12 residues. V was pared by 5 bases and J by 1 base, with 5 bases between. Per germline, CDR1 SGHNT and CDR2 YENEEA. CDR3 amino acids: CASSRGNTEAFF. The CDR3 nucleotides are TGTGCCAGCAGCCGTGGGAACACTGAAGCTTTCTTT.

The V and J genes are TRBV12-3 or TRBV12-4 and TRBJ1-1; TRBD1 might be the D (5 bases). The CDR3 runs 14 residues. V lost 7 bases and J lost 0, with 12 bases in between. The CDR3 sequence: CASNLLGVNTEAFF. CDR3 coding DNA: TGTGCCAGCAACCTCCTAGGGGTGAACACTGAAGCTTTCTTT.

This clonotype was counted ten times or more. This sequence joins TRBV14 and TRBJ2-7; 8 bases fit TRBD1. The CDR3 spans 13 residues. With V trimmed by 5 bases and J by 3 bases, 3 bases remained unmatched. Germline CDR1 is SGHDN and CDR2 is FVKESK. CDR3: CASSSTGGYEQYF. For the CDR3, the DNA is TGTGCCAGCAGCTCCACAGGGGGCTACGAGCAGTACTTC.

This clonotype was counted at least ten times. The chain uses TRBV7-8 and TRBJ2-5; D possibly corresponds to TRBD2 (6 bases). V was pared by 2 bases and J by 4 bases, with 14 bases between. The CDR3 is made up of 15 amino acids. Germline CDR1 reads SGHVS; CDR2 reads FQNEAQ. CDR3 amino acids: CASSLWAGQGETQYF. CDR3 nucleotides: TGTGCCAGCAGCTTATGGGCGGGGCAGGGAGAGACCCAGTACTTC.

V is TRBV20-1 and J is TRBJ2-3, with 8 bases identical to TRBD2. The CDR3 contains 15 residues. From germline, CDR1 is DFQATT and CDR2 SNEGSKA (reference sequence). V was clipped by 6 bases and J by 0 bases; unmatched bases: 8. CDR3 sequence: CSAPLGGGSTDTQYF. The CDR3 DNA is TGCAGTGCCCCCTTGGGCGGGGGGAGCACAGATACGCAGTATTTT.

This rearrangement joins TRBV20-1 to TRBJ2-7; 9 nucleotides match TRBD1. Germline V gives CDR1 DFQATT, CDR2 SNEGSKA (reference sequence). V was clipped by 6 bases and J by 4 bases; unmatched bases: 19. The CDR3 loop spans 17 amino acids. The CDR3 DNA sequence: TGCAGTGCCCAAAGCCTACCCCGGGACAGGGTACGGTACGAGCAGTACTTC. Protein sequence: CSAQSLPRDRVRYEQYF.

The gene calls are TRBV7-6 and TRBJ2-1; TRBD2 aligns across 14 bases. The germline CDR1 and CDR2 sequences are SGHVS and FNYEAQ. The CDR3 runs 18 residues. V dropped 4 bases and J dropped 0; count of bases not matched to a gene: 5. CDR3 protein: CASSSGTSGGSSYNEQFF. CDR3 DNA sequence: TGTGCCAGCAGCTCCGGGACTAGCGGGGGTAGCTCCTACAATGAGCAGTTCTTC. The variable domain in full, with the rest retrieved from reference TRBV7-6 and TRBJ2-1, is GAGVSQSPRYKVTKRGQDVALRCDPISGHVSLYWYRQALGQGPEFLTYFNYEAQQDKSGLPNDRFSAERPEGSISTLTIQRTEQRDSAMYRCASSSGTSGGSSYNEQFFGPGTRLTVL.

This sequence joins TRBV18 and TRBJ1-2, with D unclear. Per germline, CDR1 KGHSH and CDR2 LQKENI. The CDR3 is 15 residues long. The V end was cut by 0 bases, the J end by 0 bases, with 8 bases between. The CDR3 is CASSPPDGPNYGYTF. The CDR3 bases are TGTGCCAGCTCACCACCGGACGGACCTAACTATGGCTACACCTTC.